This record covers a single T cell receptor beta chain. The data originate from a study of blood T cell repertoires in COVID-19. Study background: Samples came from the United States, Italy and Spain, spanning acute and convalescent COVID-19.

The CDR3 is 17 amino acids. J was trimmed by 10 bases and V by 5 bases; bases with no gene match: 16. In germline, CDR1 is MGHRA, CDR2 YSYEKL. Measured with immunoSEQ multiplex PCR; TCRdb has only the in-frame clones, and not every one. The table shows about 41,000 clones, with approximately 90% occurring only once. This sequence joins TRBV4-1 and TRBJ2-1, with 11 bases that match TRBD2. This sequence was found in a man aged 55 to 70 with acute or convalescent COVID-19. Source material: peripheral blood. Written as DNA, the CDR3 is TGCGCCAGCAGCGCCCACCTACTAGCGGGAGAAAGGATGGAGCAGTTCTTC. Amino acid sequence: CASSAHLLAGERMEQFF.